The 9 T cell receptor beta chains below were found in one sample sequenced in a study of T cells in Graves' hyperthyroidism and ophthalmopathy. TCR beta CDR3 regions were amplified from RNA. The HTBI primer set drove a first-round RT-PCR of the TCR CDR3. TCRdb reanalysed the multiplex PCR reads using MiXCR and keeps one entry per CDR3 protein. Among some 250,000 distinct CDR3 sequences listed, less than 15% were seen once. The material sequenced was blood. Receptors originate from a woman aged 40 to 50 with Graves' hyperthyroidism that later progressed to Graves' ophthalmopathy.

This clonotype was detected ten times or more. CDR3 sequence reads: CASSSLAGDEQFF. As DNA, the CDR3 is TGCGCCAGCAGTTCCCTAGCGGGAGACGAGCAGTTCTTC. The V and J genes are TRBV10-1 and TRBJ2-1; TRBD2 matches at 10 bases. Looked up from germline, CDR1 is WNHNN and CDR2 is SYGVQD (reference sequence). The V gene end was trimmed by 5 bases and the J gene end by 10 bases; junction bases not matched to a gene: 5. The CDR3 totals 13 residues.

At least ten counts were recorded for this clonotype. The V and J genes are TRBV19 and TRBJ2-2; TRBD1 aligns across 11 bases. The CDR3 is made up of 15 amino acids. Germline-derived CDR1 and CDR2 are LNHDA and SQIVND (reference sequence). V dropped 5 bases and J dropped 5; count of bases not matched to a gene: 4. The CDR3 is CASSYGQGATGELFF. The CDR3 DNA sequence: TGTGCCAGTAGTTATGGACAGGGGGCTACCGGGGAGCTGTTTTTT.

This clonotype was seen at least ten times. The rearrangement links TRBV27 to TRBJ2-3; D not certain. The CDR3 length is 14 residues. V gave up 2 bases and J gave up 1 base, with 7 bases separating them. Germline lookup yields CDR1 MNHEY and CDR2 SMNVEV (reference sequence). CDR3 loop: CASSLRRGTDTQYF. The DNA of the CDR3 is TGTGCCAGCAGTTTACGTAGAGGCACAGATACGCAGTATTTT.

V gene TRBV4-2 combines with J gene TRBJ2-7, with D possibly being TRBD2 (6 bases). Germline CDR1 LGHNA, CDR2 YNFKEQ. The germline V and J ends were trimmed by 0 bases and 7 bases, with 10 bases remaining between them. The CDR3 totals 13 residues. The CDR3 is CASSQEIGGEQYF. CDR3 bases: TGTGCCAGCAGCCAAGAGATCGGGGGTGAGCAGTACTTC.

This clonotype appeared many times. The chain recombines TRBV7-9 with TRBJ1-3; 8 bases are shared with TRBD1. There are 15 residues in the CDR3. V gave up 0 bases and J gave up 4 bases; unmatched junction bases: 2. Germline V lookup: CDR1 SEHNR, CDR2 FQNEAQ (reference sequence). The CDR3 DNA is TGTGCCAGCAGCTTAGCTGGGACAGGAGGAAACACCATATATTTT. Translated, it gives CASSLAGTGGNTIYF.

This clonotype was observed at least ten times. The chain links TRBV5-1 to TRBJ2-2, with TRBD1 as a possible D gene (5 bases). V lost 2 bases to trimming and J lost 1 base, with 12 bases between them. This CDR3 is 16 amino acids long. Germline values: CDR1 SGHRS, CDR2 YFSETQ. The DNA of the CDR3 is TGCGCCAGCAGCTTCGCAGGGCCCATGAACACCGGGGAGCTGTTTTTT. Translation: CASSFAGPMNTGELFF.

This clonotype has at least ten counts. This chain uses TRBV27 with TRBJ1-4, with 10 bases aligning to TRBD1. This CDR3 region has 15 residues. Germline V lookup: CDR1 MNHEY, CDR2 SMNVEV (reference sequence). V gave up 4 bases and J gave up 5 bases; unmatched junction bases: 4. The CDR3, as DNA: TGTGCCAGCAGTTCCTGGACAGGGGGAAATGAAAAACTGTTTTTT. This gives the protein CASSSWTGGNEKLFF.

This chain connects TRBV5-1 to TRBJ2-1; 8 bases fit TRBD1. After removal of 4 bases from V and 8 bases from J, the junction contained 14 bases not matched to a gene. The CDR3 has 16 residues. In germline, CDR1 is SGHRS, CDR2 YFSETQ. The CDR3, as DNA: TGCGCCAGCAGCCCTCGTGGCAGGGGGCAGAAGGATGAGCAGTTCTTC. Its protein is CASSPRGRGQKDEQFF.

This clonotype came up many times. The CDR3 DNA follows: TGTGCCAGCAGTCCGCTCTGGATGAACACTGAAGCTTTCTTT. Amino acid sequence: CASSPLWMNTEAFF. This sequence joins TRBV6-1 and TRBJ1-1, with unresolved D. There are 14 residues in the CDR3. In germline, CDR1 is MNHNS, CDR2 SASEGT. V lost 5 bases and J lost 0, with 10 bases in between.